A selection of T cell receptor beta chains follows, all from one sample in a study of blood T cells in healthy people across ages. In TCRdb, the 5' RACE reads were re-called with MiXCR into one record per CDR3 protein. The data show some 1,800,000 distinct CDR3 sequences, with about two fifths seen just once and under 25% held by the top ten. The specimen was blood. The receptors derive from a human donor in good health. The CDR3 runs from the conserved cysteine through the conserved F or W. Each record gives: V gene, D gene, clone size, J gene, CDR3 protein, CDR3 DNA. The D gene is left open where the match is weak. Where a row states a size, it is once, few, many or the class of an expanded clone; other rows omit it.

v_gene: TRBV28
d_gene: .
abundance: .
j_gene: TRBJ2-7
CDR3aa: CASSPSVEGYEQYF
CDR3nt: TGTGCCAGCAGTCCCTCGGTCGAGGGCTACGAGCAGTACTTC

v_gene: TRBV9
d_gene: .
abundance: .
j_gene: TRBJ2-5
CDR3aa: CASGKWDGETQYF
CDR3nt: TGTGCCAGCGGGAAATGGGACGGGGAGACCCAGTACTTC

v_gene: TRBV30
d_gene: TRBD1
abundance: once
j_gene: TRBJ2-5
CDR3aa: CAWSSRGGQETQYF
CDR3nt: TGTGCCTGGAGTTCGAGAGGGGGCCAGGAGACCCAGTACTTC

v_gene: TRBV24-1
d_gene: TRBD1
abundance: few
j_gene: TRBJ2-1
CDR3aa: CATTGTVYNEQFF
CDR3nt: TGTGCCACCACGGGGACAGTTTACAATGAGCAGTTCTTC

v_gene: TRBV7-2
d_gene: .
abundance: .
j_gene: TRBJ2-3
CDR3aa: CASSPSVVRDTQYF
CDR3nt: TGTGCCAGCAGCCCGAGTGTGGTTAGAGATACGCAGTATTTT

v_gene: TRBV9
d_gene: TRBD1
abundance: few
j_gene: TRBJ1-1
CDR3aa: CASSSTGRQNTEAFF
CDR3nt: TGTGCCAGCAGCTCGACAGGGAGGCAGAACACTGAAGCTTTCTTT

v_gene: TRBV6-2/TRBV6-3
d_gene: TRBD2
abundance: .
j_gene: TRBJ2-1
CDR3aa: CASRSSGGDNEQFF
CDR3nt: TGTGCCAGCAGATCTAGCGGGGGTGACAATGAGCAGTTCTTC

v_gene: TRBV7-8
d_gene: .
abundance: .
j_gene: TRBJ2-7
CDR3aa: CASSPISGPRVVEQYF
CDR3nt: TGTGCCAGCAGCCCCATCTCGGGACCCAGGGTTGTCGAGCAGTACTTC

v_gene: TRBV3-1
d_gene: .
abundance: few
j_gene: TRBJ1-6
CDR3aa: CASSPRLAGSPLHF
CDR3nt: TGTGCCAGCAGCCCGAGGCTGGCAGGTTCACCCCTCCACTTT

v_gene: TRBV7-9
d_gene: .
abundance: few
j_gene: TRBJ2-5
CDR3aa: CASSSIGRETQYF
CDR3nt: TGTGCCAGCAGCTCCATCGGGAGAGAGACCCAGTACTTC

v_gene: TRBV2
d_gene: .
abundance: .
j_gene: TRBJ1-1
CDR3aa: CASSERGWAFF
CDR3nt: TGTGCCAGCAGTGAACGTGGTTGGGCTTTCTTT

v_gene: TRBV7-2
d_gene: .
abundance: once
j_gene: TRBJ2-6
CDR3aa: CASSKRGEPSSGANVLTF
CDR3nt: TGTGCCAGCAGCAAACGCGGGGAACCGAGCTCTGGGGCCAACGTCCTGACTTTC

v_gene: TRBV6-2/TRBV6-3
d_gene: TRBD2
abundance: .
j_gene: TRBJ2-4
CDR3aa: CASSYILGLADLLKAKNIQYF
CDR3nt: TGTGCCAGCAGTTACATCTTGGGACTAGCGGACCTCTTAAAAGCCAAAAACATTCAGTACTTC

v_gene: TRBV5-1
d_gene: .
abundance: .
j_gene: TRBJ2-1
CDR3aa: CASSPPGWGSDYYNEQFF
CDR3nt: TGCGCCAGCAGCCCACCAGGATGGGGGTCGGACTACTACAATGAGCAGTTCTTC

v_gene: TRBV6-5
d_gene: .
abundance: few
j_gene: TRBJ1-2
CDR3aa: CASTPDRYGYTF
CDR3nt: TGTGCCAGCACCCCTGACAGATATGGCTACACCTTC

v_gene: TRBV29-1
d_gene: TRBD1
abundance: few
j_gene: TRBJ1-5
CDR3aa: CSAGGTANQPQHF
CDR3nt: TGCAGCGCGGGGGGGACAGCAAATCAGCCCCAGCATTTT

v_gene: TRBV6-5
d_gene: .
abundance: .
j_gene: TRBJ2-7
CDR3aa: CASSYQRSYEQYF
CDR3nt: TGTGCCAGCAGTTACCAGCGGTCCTACGAGCAGTACTTC

v_gene: TRBV3-1
d_gene: .
abundance: .
j_gene: TRBJ1-3
CDR3aa: CASRNRPGNTINF
CDR3nt: TGTGCCAGCAGGAACAGACCTGGGAACACCATAAATTTT

v_gene: TRBV20-1
d_gene: TRBD1
abundance: .
j_gene: TRBJ1-2
CDR3aa: CSAEGPGQGRSRRGYTF
CDR3nt: TGCAGTGCTGAAGGACCGGGACAGGGAAGGTCAAGGAGAGGCTACACCTTC

v_gene: TRBV3-1
d_gene: TRBD1
abundance: few
j_gene: TRBJ2-7
CDR3aa: CASSQDSWDSSYEQYF
CDR3nt: TGTGCCAGCAGCCAAGATAGTTGGGACAGCTCCTACGAGCAGTACTTC

v_gene: TRBV9
d_gene: TRBD2
abundance: few
j_gene: TRBJ2-1
CDR3aa: CASSSRTSLNEQFF
CDR3nt: TGTGCCAGCAGCTCGCGGACTAGTTTGAATGAGCAGTTCTTC

v_gene: TRBV7-2
d_gene: TRBD2
abundance: .
j_gene: TRBJ2-1
CDR3aa: CASSPAPGLEGDNEQFF
CDR3nt: TGTGCCAGCAGCCCCGCACCGGGACTAGAGGGCGACAATGAGCAGTTCTTC

v_gene: TRBV5-1
d_gene: TRBD2
abundance: .
j_gene: TRBJ2-7
CDR3aa: CASSLNSGGLSYEQYF
CDR3nt: TGCGCCAGCAGCCTAAATAGCGGGGGCCTCTCCTACGAGCAGTACTTC

v_gene: TRBV7-8
d_gene: TRBD1
abundance: few
j_gene: TRBJ1-5
CDR3aa: CASSLAIGTGGSNQPQHF
CDR3nt: TGTGCCAGCAGCTTAGCAATCGGGACAGGGGGAAGCAATCAGCCCCAGCATTTT

v_gene: TRBV3-1
d_gene: TRBD1
abundance: .
j_gene: TRBJ1-1
CDR3aa: CASSQTGREAFF
CDR3nt: TGTGCCAGCAGCCAGACAGGGCGCGAAGCTTTCTTT

v_gene: TRBV4-3
d_gene: TRBD2
abundance: .
j_gene: TRBJ2-1
CDR3aa: CASSQLTHLAGALSYNEQFF
CDR3nt: TGCGCCAGCAGCCAATTAACGCACCTAGCGGGGGCCCTCTCCTACAATGAGCAGTTCTTC

v_gene: TRBV29-1
d_gene: .
abundance: .
j_gene: TRBJ2-5
CDR3aa: CSAEQGQETQYF
CDR3nt: TGCAGCGCAGAACAGGGCCAAGAGACCCAGTACTTC

v_gene: TRBV5-1
d_gene: .
abundance: .
j_gene: TRBJ1-2
CDR3aa: CASSPLGETASYGYTF
CDR3nt: TGCGCCAGCAGCCCCCTAGGGGAGACTGCGAGCTATGGCTACACCTTC

v_gene: TRBV27
d_gene: TRBD2
abundance: .
j_gene: TRBJ2-3
CDR3aa: CASDLAGGQVVLPPDTQYF
CDR3nt: TGTGCCAGCGACCTAGCGGGGGGGCAGGTCGTCCTTCCCCCAGATACGCAGTATTTT

v_gene: TRBV20-1
d_gene: TRBD1
abundance: .
j_gene: TRBJ1-6
CDR3aa: CSASQGNSPLHF
CDR3nt: TGCAGTGCCTCACAGGGGAATTCACCCCTCCACTTT

v_gene: TRBV9
d_gene: .
abundance: few
j_gene: TRBJ1-2
CDR3aa: CASKARQGNGYTF
CDR3nt: TGTGCCAGCAAGGCCCGCCAGGGAAATGGCTACACCTTC

v_gene: TRBV27
d_gene: .
abundance: few
j_gene: TRBJ2-3
CDR3aa: CASSLLGPHLDTQYF
CDR3nt: TGTGCCAGCAGTTTATTAGGTCCGCATCTGGATACGCAGTATTTT

v_gene: TRBV7-3
d_gene: .
abundance: .
j_gene: TRBJ2-7
CDR3aa: CASTLLRAGEQYF
CDR3nt: TGTGCCAGCACCCTACTAAGGGCGGGTGAGCAGTACTTC

v_gene: TRBV20-1
d_gene: TRBD2
abundance: .
j_gene: TRBJ2-1
CDR3aa: CSARDWLAGGNEQFF
CDR3nt: TGCAGTGCTAGAGATTGGCTAGCGGGAGGAAATGAGCAGTTCTTC

v_gene: TRBV4-2
d_gene: .
abundance: .
j_gene: TRBJ1-5
CDR3aa: CASNQVGDNQPQHF
CDR3nt: TGTGCCAGCAACCAAGTGGGTGACAATCAGCCCCAGCATTTT

v_gene: TRBV11-1
d_gene: TRBD2
abundance: .
j_gene: TRBJ2-1
CDR3aa: CASSPGGPGSYNEQFF
CDR3nt: TGTGCCAGCAGCCCGGGGGGGCCCGGATCCTACAATGAGCAGTTCTTC

v_gene: TRBV5-1
d_gene: TRBD1
abundance: once
j_gene: TRBJ2-4
CDR3aa: CTSSSGQGAIGQYF
CDR3nt: TGCACCAGCAGCTCCGGACAGGGTGCGATAGGGCAGTACTTC

v_gene: TRBV30
d_gene: .
abundance: .
j_gene: TRBJ2-1
CDR3aa: CAWSGGASNNEQFF
CDR3nt: TGTGCCTGGAGTGGGGGGGCAAGTAACAATGAGCAGTTCTTC

v_gene: TRBV6-5
d_gene: .
abundance: .
j_gene: TRBJ2-3
CDR3aa: CASSPSWGRTSTDTQYF
CDR3nt: TGTGCCAGCAGTCCCTCGTGGGGGCGAACTAGCACAGATACGCAGTATTTT

v_gene: TRBV7-2
d_gene: .
abundance: .
j_gene: TRBJ1-5
CDR3aa: CASSPQVDRSNQPQHF
CDR3nt: TGTGCCAGCAGCCCCCAGGTAGACAGGAGCAATCAGCCCCAGCATTTT

v_gene: TRBV15
d_gene: .
abundance: once
j_gene: TRBJ1-2
CDR3aa: CATSSNNFDYGYTF
CDR3nt: TGTGCCACCAGCAGTAACAACTTCGACTATGGCTACACCTTC

v_gene: TRBV7-2
d_gene: .
abundance: few
j_gene: TRBJ2-7
CDR3aa: CASSFKLGEQYF
CDR3nt: TGTGCCAGCAGCTTCAAACTGGGCGAGCAGTACTTC

v_gene: TRBV7-9
d_gene: TRBD2
abundance: few
j_gene: TRBJ2-3
CDR3aa: CASRRGLAGGQDPDTQYF
CDR3nt: TGTGCCAGCAGAAGGGGACTAGCGGGGGGCCAGGATCCGGATACGCAGTATTTT

v_gene: TRBV28
d_gene: TRBD1
abundance: few
j_gene: TRBJ2-1
CDR3aa: CASSGAGTADNEQFF
CDR3nt: TGTGCCAGCAGTGGAGCCGGGACAGCCGACAATGAGCAGTTCTTC

v_gene: TRBV7-2
d_gene: TRBD2
abundance: few
j_gene: TRBJ2-4
CDR3aa: CASSPSSGKTDIQYF
CDR3nt: TGTGCCAGCAGCCCTTCTAGCGGGAAAACGGACATTCAGTACTTC

v_gene: TRBV2
d_gene: .
abundance: .
j_gene: TRBJ2-3
CDR3aa: CASPTTLRGTDTQYF
CDR3nt: TGTGCCAGTCCAACGACCCTTCGAGGCACAGATACGCAGTATTTT

v_gene: TRBV29-1
d_gene: TRBD2
abundance: .
j_gene: TRBJ2-5
CDR3aa: CSGRLAGEGTQYF
CDR3nt: TGCAGCGGAAGACTAGCGGGGGAGGGGACCCAGTACTTC

v_gene: TRBV20-1
d_gene: .
abundance: .
j_gene: TRBJ2-7
CDR3aa: CSASGTKHEQYF
CDR3nt: TGCAGTGCTAGCGGGACAAAGCACGAGCAGTACTTC

v_gene: TRBV13
d_gene: TRBD1
abundance: .
j_gene: TRBJ1-2
CDR3aa: CASSAGGQARGYTF
CDR3nt: TGTGCCAGCAGCGCAGGTGGACAGGCGCGTGGCTACACCTTC

v_gene: TRBV13
d_gene: .
abundance: .
j_gene: TRBJ1-1
CDR3aa: CASSFSGSYILNTEAFF
CDR3nt: TGTGCCAGCAGCTTTAGCGGATCCTACATTTTGAACACTGAAGCTTTCTTT

v_gene: TRBV20-1
d_gene: .
abundance: .
j_gene: TRBJ1-6
CDR3aa: CSASAGGYNSPLHF
CDR3nt: TGCAGTGCTAGCGCCGGAGGCTATAATTCACCCCTCCACTTT